This paragraph covers one T cell receptor beta chain sequence. Its antigen is still unknown. TCRdb reprocessed the RT-PCR reads via MiXCR and lists one record per CDR3 protein. The data show 800 to 1,100 distinct CDR3 sequences, approximately 84% seen once. This specimen belongs to a study of yellow fever vaccine responses in identical twins. Trimming stripped 2 bases from V and 5 bases from J, with 15 bases between. CDR1 LGHNA and CDR2 YSLEER come from the germline V gene. This CDR3 has 15 amino acids. General study results and limits: After vaccination, twins' T cell response reportedly seemed partly convergent, partly personalized.

The gene calls are TRBV4-3 and TRBJ1-1; weak D call: TRBD1 (5 bases). The material was T cells from blood (PBMCs), unsorted or a sorted subset (not recorded which), obtained before or after yellow fever vaccination (not recorded which). The receptor was isolated from a female donor who received the yellow fever vaccine. The CDR3 here is CASSQLGDSGTEAFF. The CDR3 region has the DNA TGCGCCAGCAGCCAATTGGGGGACTCAGGGACTGAAGCTTTCTTT.